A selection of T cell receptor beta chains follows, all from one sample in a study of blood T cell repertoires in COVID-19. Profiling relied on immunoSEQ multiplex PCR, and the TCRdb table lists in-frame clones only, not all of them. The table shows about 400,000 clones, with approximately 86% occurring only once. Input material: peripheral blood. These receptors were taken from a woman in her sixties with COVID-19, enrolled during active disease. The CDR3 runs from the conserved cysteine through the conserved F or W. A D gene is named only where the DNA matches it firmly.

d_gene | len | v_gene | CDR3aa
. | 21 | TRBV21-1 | CASSKELDRRRVSSYNSPLHF
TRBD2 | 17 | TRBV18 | CASSPRLASVAYNEQFF
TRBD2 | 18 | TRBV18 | CASSPPSSGGFRSYEQYF
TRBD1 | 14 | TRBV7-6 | CASSSQGSGTEAFF
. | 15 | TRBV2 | CASSPRQVMNTEAFF
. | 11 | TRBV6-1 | CASSEVGTQYF
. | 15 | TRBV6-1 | CASSDGRIHTNEQFF
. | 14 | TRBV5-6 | CASSPGWSGNTIYF
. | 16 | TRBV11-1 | CASSWGLTTHPVTQYF
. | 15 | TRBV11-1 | CASSIAGPMNTEAFF